This TCR beta chain was observed in a study of OX40 agonist ivuxolimab in advanced cancers. Study-level points and caveats: CD4+ and CD8+ T cells in blood underwent clonal expansion by week 6 at 0.1 to 3.0 mg/kg.

The CDR3 length is 15 residues. The germline CDR1 and CDR2 sequences are LNHDA and SQIVND (reference sequence). V was clipped by 5 bases and J by 0 bases, with 11 bases between them. Sequencing used immunoSEQ multiplex PCR; TCRdb keeps in-frame clones, though not all of them. The sample carries about 26,000 clones, roughly 85% recorded once. As to this clone: Its antigen is not identified.

Prior autoimmune disease or systemic immunosuppression barred patients. This chain uses TRBV19 with TRBJ1-5; no firm D call. The sequence was collected from an adult with an advanced solid tumor such as melanoma, head and neck, liver or kidney cancer. Sequenced material: CD4+ or CD8+ T cells sorted from blood, taken in a trial of the OX40 agonist ivuxolimab. This chain's CDR3 is CASSWVGSSNQPQHF. CDR3 sequence (DNA): TGTGCCAGTAGTTGGGTGGGAAGTAGCAATCAGCCCCAGCATTTT.